This T cell receptor beta chain was sequenced during a study of shared clonotypes between healthy human individuals. The germline V gene has CDR1 SGHNT and CDR2 YYREEE (reference sequence). V was pared by 1 base and J by 3 bases, with 9 bases of the junction left unmatched. The CDR3 extends over 16 amino acids. This was a deep-level run. Splitting of each subset's genomic DNA was done evenly across several immunoSEQ plates. The assay was immunoSEQ multiplex PCR, and TCRdb's table has in-frame clones only and misses some. Among some 2 million clones listed, around 96% were seen once. With respect to this clone: Antigen unknown.

General study findings and limits: Blood was the only sampled material, and tissue repertoires likely differ.

CD45RO-negative, CCR7-selected cells formed the naive CD8 fraction, which excluded terminally differentiated effector memory CD45RA+ cells. The donors were all Caucasian adults (living in Nashville, Tennessee). The sequenced sample was naive CD8+ T cells sorted from blood. The clonotype was recovered from a man aged 18 to 30 in good health. This chain links TRBV5-4 with TRBJ2-7, with TRBD1 matching 8 bases. CDR3 in DNA: TGTGCCAGCAGCTTGATTGGCCAGGGGGCCCACTACGAGCAGTACTTC. Translated, it gives CASSLIGQGAHYEQYF.